The 24 T cell receptor beta chains below come from one sample, sequenced in a study of blood T cell repertoires in COVID-19. The assay was immunoSEQ multiplex PCR, and TCRdb's table has in-frame clones only and misses some. The table includes 85,000 to 110,000 clones, roughly 87% detected once. Input material: peripheral blood. The receptors were gathered from a human donor in a cohort sampled during active COVID-19.

V gene TRBV6-6 combines with J gene TRBJ1-5; D gene unclear. The CDR3 has 14 residues. The germline CDR1 and CDR2 sequences are MNHNY and SVGAGI (reference sequence). With 2 bases removed from V and 3 bases from J, the gap between germline ends came to 8 bases. CDR3 nucleotides: TGTGCCAGCAGTTACATTCCCCTCAATCAGCCCCAGCATTTT. It encodes CASSYIPLNQPQHF.

The V and J genes are TRBV3-1 (or the pseudogene TRBV3-2) and TRBJ1-2; possible D gene TRBD1, 6 bases. The CDR3 sequence is 13 residues long. Trimming pared 4 bases from V and 7 bases from J, leaving 13 bases between. Germline CDR1 LGHDT, CDR2 YNNKEL (reference sequence). CDR3 region: CASSLITGIGYTF. DNA for the CDR3: TGTGCCAGCAGCCTTATCACAGGGATTGGCTACACCTTC.

This clone was counted once. The chain recombines TRBV4-1 with TRBJ1-2; possible D gene TRBD1, 6 bases. Trimming removed 0 bases from V and 5 bases from J, with 16 bases in between. CDR3 length equals 16 residues. Germline CDR1 and CDR2: MGHRA and YSYEKL. CDR3 coding DNA: TGCGCCAGCAGCCAAGATAGCCCGCAGGGGCGGTATGGCTACACCTTC. This encodes CASSQDSPQGRYGYTF.

This chain connects TRBV7-8 to TRBJ1-3, with TRBD1 matching 8 bases. V lost 5 bases to trimming and J lost 6 bases; unmatched junction nucleotides: 9. The CDR3 loop spans 15 amino acids. Germline lookup yields CDR1 SGHVS and CDR2 FQNEAQ. CDR3 bases: TGTGCCAGCAGCGAGGCCCGACAGGGGTCAAACACCATATATTTT. Its protein is CASSEARQGSNTIYF.

This clone appeared a few times. This rearrangement joins TRBV6-5 to TRBJ1-2; 7 bases fit TRBD1. The V and J ends lost 4 bases and 7 bases, in that order; junction bases with no gene match: 9. The CDR3 covers 14 residues. The germline gives CDR1 MNHEY, CDR2 SVGAGI. The CDR3 region is CASSLAVTGSGYTF. DNA for the CDR3: TGTGCCAGCAGTTTGGCCGTGACAGGGTCTGGCTACACCTTC.

The rearrangement links TRBV3-1 (or the pseudogene TRBV3-2) to TRBJ2-3; 8 bases are a match to TRBD2. V trimming: 1 base; J trimming: 1 base; junction bases outside the gene matches: 7. The CDR3 runs to 17 residues. CDR1 and CDR2 (germline): LGHDT, YNNKEL (reference sequence). The CDR3 sequence: CASSQAGGPMGTDTQYF. Written as DNA, the CDR3 is TGTGCCAGCAGCCAAGCGGGAGGGCCAATGGGCACAGATACGCAGTATTTT.

CDR3 sequence (DNA): TGTGCCAGCAGCCAAGGCCCCCCTAGCGGGACCTACAATGAGCAGTTCTTC. Translation: CASSQGPPSGTYNEQFF. The rearrangement uses TRBV4-2 and TRBJ2-1; 9 nucleotides agree with TRBD2. This CDR3 has 17 amino acids. Germline V lookup: CDR1 LGHNA, CDR2 YNFKEQ. V dropped 1 base and J dropped 2; count of bases not matched to a gene: 6.

As regards this clone: The same CDR3 is also encoded by other DNA sequences in this sample. The rearrangement uses TRBV9 and TRBJ2-1; 8 bases are shared with TRBD2. CDR1 is SGDLS, CDR2 YYNGEE, per germline. Trimming at V came to 0 bases and at J to 1 base, leaving 9 bases not matched to a gene. The CDR3 is 18 amino acids. The CDR3 is CASSVGLAGPSSYNEQFF. For the CDR3, the DNA is TGTGCCAGCAGCGTAGGGCTAGCGGGTCCCAGTTCCTACAATGAGCAGTTCTTC.

The chain couples TRBV3-1 (or the pseudogene TRBV3-2) to TRBJ1-2; TRBD1 matches 9 bases. Germline CDR1 is LGHDT and CDR2 is YNNKEL (reference sequence). The CDR3 runs to 17 residues. After removal of 4 bases from V and 4 bases from J, the junction contained 13 bases not matched to a gene. The CDR3 sequence is CASSPHADRGMGYGYTF. The CDR3 region has the DNA TGTGCCAGCAGCCCGCATGCGGACAGGGGAATGGGCTATGGCTACACCTTC.

This clone was seen only once. The V gene is TRBV11-3, the J gene TRBJ2-7, with D possibly matching TRBD1 (5 bases). The CDR3 sequence is 13 residues long. CDR1 and CDR2 from the germline V gene are SGHNT and YENEEA. The V end lost 1 base, the J end lost 6 bases, and 10 bases lay between the germline ends. CDR3 protein: CASSLVTGTEQYF. CDR3 in DNA: TGTGCCAGCAGCTTAGTTACAGGTACCGAGCAGTACTTC.

The chain links TRBV28 to TRBJ2-1, with 11 bases aligning to TRBD2. The CDR3 runs to 13 residues. V shed 11 bases and J 3 bases; nucleotides not matched to a gene: 3. The V gene's germline CDR1 is MDHEN and CDR2 SYDVKM. The CDR3 nucleotides read TGTGCCGGTGGGACTAGCGGCTACAATGAGCAGTTCTTC. This gives the protein CAGGTSGYNEQFF. Drawing the rest from reference TRBV28 and TRBJ2-1, the complete variable domain is DVKVTQSSRYLVKRTGEKVFLECVQDMDHENMFWYRQDPGLGLRLIYFSYDVKMKEKGDIPEGYSVSREKKERFSLILESASTNQTSMYLCAGGTSGYNEQFFGPGTRLTVL.

Comments on this clone: One end of the junction varies from germline; a read error may be responsible. This chain links TRBV7-7 with TRBJ2-2, with 8 bases fitting TRBD1. The CDR3 sequence is 14 residues long. Germline CDR1 and CDR2: SSHAT and FNYEAQ (reference sequence). CDR3 DNA: TGTGCTAGCAGACAGGACAGGGTCACCGGGGAGCTGTTTTTT. It translates to CASRQDRVTGELFF.

J is TRBJ2-2 and V is TRBV2; the D gene is possibly TRBD1 (6 bases). CDR3 length equals 15 residues. Germline V gene lookup returns CDR1 SNHLY and CDR2 FYNNEI. V shed 6 bases and J shed 3 bases, with 14 bases lying between them. The CDR3 is CASRGTPGDTGELFF. Here the CDR3 DNA reads TGTGCCAGCAGAGGAACCCCAGGGGACACCGGGGAGCTGTTTTTT.

The V and J genes are TRBV5-1 and TRBJ2-3; 7 positions match TRBD2. CDR1 is SGHRS, CDR2 YFSETQ, per germline. V lost 4 bases and J lost 0; bases outside the gene matches: 2. This CDR3 comprises 14 residues. The CDR3 region is CASSNSGSTDTQYF. The CDR3 nucleotides are TGCGCCAGCAGCAATAGCGGGAGCACAGATACGCAGTATTTT.

This clone is a singleton in its sample. CDR3 residues: CASSFRAGGVSGELFF. CDR3 bases: TGTGCCAGCAGCTTCCGAGCGGGAGGAGTCTCCGGGGAGCTGTTTTTT. The chain uses TRBV11-2 and TRBJ2-2; the match to TRBD2 covers 9 bases. The V and J ends lost 3 bases and 6 bases, in that order; junction bases with no gene match: 8. The CDR3 is 16 residues long. Germline V gene data show CDR1 as SGHAT and CDR2 as FQNNGV.

The chain carries TRBV9 and TRBJ1-4, with 8 nucleotides matching TRBD1. CDR3 length: 15 residues. The junction had 10 bases not matched to a gene; V was cut back by 4 bases and J by 8 bases. In germline, CDR1 is SGDLS, CDR2 YYNGEE. This CDR3 is CASSPDRGEGEKLFF. The CDR3, as DNA: TGTGCCAGCAGCCCCGACAGGGGAGAAGGAGAAAAACTGTTTTTT.

The chain uses TRBV23-1 and TRBJ2-7; TRBD2 matches at 11 bases. TRBV23-1 is annotated as an ORF whose role is uncertain. This CDR3 is 13 amino acids long. V gave up 11 bases and J gave up 7 bases; unmatched junction bases: 10. The CDR3: CAGRLAGLGEQYF. CDR3 nucleotide sequence: TGCGCCGGCCGACTAGCGGGGTTGGGAGAGCAGTACTTC.

The rearrangement links TRBV2 to TRBJ1-2; 12 bases are a match to TRBD1. CDR3 size: 15 residues. With 0 bases clipped from V and 13 bases from J, the junction kept 9 bases outside the gene matches. Per germline, CDR1 SNHLY and CDR2 FYNNEI. CDR3 amino acids: CASSEALQGQGAITF. The DNA of the CDR3 is TGTGCCAGCAGTGAAGCGCTTCAGGGACAGGGGGCGATCACCTTC.

J is TRBJ1-5 and V is TRBV19, with 7 nucleotides matching TRBD1. There are 15 residues in the CDR3. V lost 8 bases and J lost 0; bases outside the gene matches: 7. The germline V gene has CDR1 LNHDA and CDR2 SQIVND (reference sequence). The CDR3 loop reads CASSLQGHSNQPQHF. The CDR3 nucleotides read TGTGCCAGTTCCTTACAGGGGCATAGCAATCAGCCCCAGCATTTT. Full variable domain (remainder filled in from reference TRBV19 and TRBJ1-5): DGGITQSPKYLFRKEGQNVTLSCEQNLNHDAMYWYRQDPGQGLRLIYYSQIVNDFQKGDIAEGYSVSREKKESFPLTVTSAQKNPTAFYLCASSLQGHSNQPQHFGDGTRLSIL.

J is TRBJ2-7 and V is TRBV7-8, with a possible D match to TRBD1 (6 bases). The V and J ends lost 5 bases and 2 bases respectively, with 10 bases between them. CDR3 length: 13 amino acids. Germline assignment: CDR1 SGHVS and CDR2 FQNEAQ. Written as DNA, the CDR3 is TGTGCCAGCAGCCAAGGACAGCCCTACGAGCAGTACTTC. Protein product: CASSQGQPYEQYF.

The chain carries TRBV6-5 and TRBJ2-5; no reliable D call. This CDR3 has 11 residues. Trimming left V 5 bases short and J 5 bases short, with 6 bases between. The V gene's germline CDR1 is MNHEY and CDR2 SVGAGI. CDR3 coding DNA: TGTGCCAGCAGTCTTATGGAGACCCAGTACTTC. Protein: CASSLMETQYF.

The chain joins TRBV3-1 (or the pseudogene TRBV3-2) to TRBJ2-3; D uncertain. Germline CDR1 reads LGHDT; CDR2 reads YNNKEL (reference sequence). With 1 base removed from V and 0 bases from J, the gap between germline ends came to 5 bases. The CDR3 covers 14 residues. The CDR3 is CASSQAPSTDTQYF. The CDR3 DNA reads as TGTGCCAGCAGCCAAGCCCCAAGCACAGATACGCAGTATTTT.

The CDR3 is CASSPGQGIIPLYGYTF. In DNA, the CDR3 is TGTGCCAGCAGCCCAGGGCAGGGGATAATCCCACTTTATGGCTACACCTTC. This chain connects TRBV27 to TRBJ1-2; D might be TRBD1 (6 bases). There are 17 residues in the CDR3. V dropped 6 bases and J dropped 5 bases, with 25 bases sitting between them. Germline V CDR1 and CDR2: MNHEY, SMNVEV (reference sequence).

This clone was detected once. This chain links TRBV19 with TRBJ2-5, with D hard to call. Germline values: CDR1 LNHDA, CDR2 SQIVND (reference sequence). The V end was cut by 3 bases, the J end by 1 base, with 12 bases between. The CDR3 runs to 15 residues. Written as DNA, the CDR3 is TGTGCCAGTAGTATGTCACCCGCACTCCAAGAGACCCAGTACTTC. This translates into CASSMSPALQETQYF.